Presented here are 6 T cell receptor beta chains from one specimen sequenced in a study of identical twins. TCRdb re-called the 5' RACE reads with MiXCR, one entry per CDR3 protein. This sample has 250,000 to 350,000 distinct CDR3 sequences, with roughly 9.7% found just once. In addition, the sample was reused for a study of yellow fever vaccine responses in identical twins.

The sequencing input was CD8+ T cells sorted from blood. These receptors were obtained from a woman between 18 and 29 years old in good health.

This clonotype was seen only a few times. The chain employs TRBV12-3 or TRBV12-4 and TRBJ2-2; D gene unclear. The V and J ends lost 6 bases and 2 bases respectively, with 4 bases between them. The CDR3 has 12 residues. This chain's CDR3 is CASRKNTGELFF. As DNA, the CDR3 is TGTGCCAGCAGAAAAAACACCGGGGAGCTGTTTTTT.

A few counts support this clonotype. This chain connects TRBV6-4 to TRBJ2-1, with TRBD2 matching 11 bases. V was clipped by 3 bases and J by 7 bases; unmatched bases: 2. The CDR3 extends over 14 amino acids. Looked up from germline, CDR1 is MRHNA and CDR2 is SNTAGT. DNA of the CDR3: TGTGCCAGCAGTGAACTAGCGGGGGCAAATGAGCAGTTCTTC. This codes for CASSELAGANEQFF.

This chain links TRBV5-1 with TRBJ2-5; D not certain. The V gene lost 4 bases and the J gene lost 5 bases, with 12 bases spanning the gap. The germline V gene encodes CDR1 SGHRS and CDR2 YFSETQ. The CDR3 contains 13 residues. The CDR3 bases are TGCGCCAGCAGCATCCCTGGTTCCGAGACCCAGTACTTC. As protein: CASSIPGSETQYF.

In this sample, this clonotype turned up a few times. V and J are TRBV27 and TRBJ2-7, with 8 bases fitting TRBD2. The CDR3 contains 14 residues. After removal of 6 bases from V and 2 bases from J, the junction contained 6 bases not matched to a gene. Germline lookup yields CDR1 MNHEY and CDR2 SMNVEV (reference sequence). In DNA form, the CDR3 reads TGTGCCAGCAGCACCACGGGGGGGGCCTACGAGCAGTACTTC. This encodes CASSTTGGAYEQYF.

This clonotype was seen repeatedly, ten times or more. The rearrangement uses TRBV4-2 and TRBJ2-1; 10 positions match TRBD1. Losses at the gene ends were 0 bases for V and 6 bases for J; bases not matched to a gene: 5. Germline values: CDR1 LGHNA, CDR2 YNFKEQ. This CDR3 spans 16 amino acids. CDR3: CASSQDEGQGFNEQFF. In nucleotides, the CDR3 is TGTGCCAGCAGCCAAGATGAGGGACAGGGGTTCAATGAGCAGTTCTTC.

The chain combines TRBV10-3 with TRBJ2-1; D not resolved. CDR3 length: 19 residues. CDR1 and CDR2 (germline): ENHRY, SYGVKD. V lost 10 bases to trimming and J lost 13 bases, with 41 bases between them. The CDR3 here is CATFWQNPRNHFRCQVQFF. As DNA, the CDR3 is TGTGCCACCTTCTGGCAGAACCCCCGCAACCACTTCCGCTGTCAAGTCCAGTTCTTC.